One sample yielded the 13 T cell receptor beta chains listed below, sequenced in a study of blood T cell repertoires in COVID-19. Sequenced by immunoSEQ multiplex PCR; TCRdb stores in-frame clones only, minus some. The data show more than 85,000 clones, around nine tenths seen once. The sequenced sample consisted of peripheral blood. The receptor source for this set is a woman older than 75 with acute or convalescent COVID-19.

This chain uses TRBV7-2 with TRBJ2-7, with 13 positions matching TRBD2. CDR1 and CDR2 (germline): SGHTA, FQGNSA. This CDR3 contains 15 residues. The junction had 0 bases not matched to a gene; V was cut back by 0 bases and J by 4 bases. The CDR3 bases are TGTGCCAGCAGCTTAGCGACTAGCGGGGGGTACGAGCAGTACTTC. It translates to CASSLATSGGYEQYF.

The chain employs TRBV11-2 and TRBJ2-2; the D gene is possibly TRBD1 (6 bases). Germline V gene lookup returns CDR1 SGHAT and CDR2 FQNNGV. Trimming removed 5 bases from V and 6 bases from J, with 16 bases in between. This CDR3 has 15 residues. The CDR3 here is CASSIRTGKAGELFF. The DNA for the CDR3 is TGTGCCAGCAGCATACGAACAGGGAAAGCCGGGGAGCTGTTTTTT. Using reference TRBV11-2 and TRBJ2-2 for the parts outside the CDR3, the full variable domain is EAGVAQSPRYKIIEKRQSVAFWCNPISGHATLYWYQQILGQGPKLLIQFQNNGVVDDSQLPKDRFSAERLKGVDSTLKIQPAKLEDSAVYLCASSIRTGKAGELFFGEGSRLTVL.

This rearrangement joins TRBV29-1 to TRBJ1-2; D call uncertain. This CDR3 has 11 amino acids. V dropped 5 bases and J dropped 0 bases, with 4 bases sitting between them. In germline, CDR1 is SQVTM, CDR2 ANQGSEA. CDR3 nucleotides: TGCAGCGTTCAGTCTAACTATGGCTACACCTTC. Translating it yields CSVQSNYGYTF.

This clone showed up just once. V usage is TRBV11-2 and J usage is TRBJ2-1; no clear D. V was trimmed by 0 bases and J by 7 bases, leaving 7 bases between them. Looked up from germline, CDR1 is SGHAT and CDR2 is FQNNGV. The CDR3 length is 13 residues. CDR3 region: CASSLDLLNEQFF. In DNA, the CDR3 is TGTGCCAGCAGCTTAGATCTGTTGAATGAGCAGTTCTTC.

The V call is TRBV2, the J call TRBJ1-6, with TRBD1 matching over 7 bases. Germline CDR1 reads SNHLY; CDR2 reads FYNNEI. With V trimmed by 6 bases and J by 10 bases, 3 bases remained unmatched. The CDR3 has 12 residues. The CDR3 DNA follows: TGTGCCAGCAGCACAGGGGACTCACCCCTCCACTTT. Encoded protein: CASSTGDSPLHF.

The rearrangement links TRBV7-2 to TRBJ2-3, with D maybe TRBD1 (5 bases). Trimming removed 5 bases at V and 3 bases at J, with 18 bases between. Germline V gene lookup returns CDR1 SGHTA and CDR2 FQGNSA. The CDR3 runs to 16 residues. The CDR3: CASSLVRVGSTDTQYF. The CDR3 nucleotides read TGTGCCAGCAGCCTTGTCAGGGTGGGGTCTACAGATACGCAGTATTTT.

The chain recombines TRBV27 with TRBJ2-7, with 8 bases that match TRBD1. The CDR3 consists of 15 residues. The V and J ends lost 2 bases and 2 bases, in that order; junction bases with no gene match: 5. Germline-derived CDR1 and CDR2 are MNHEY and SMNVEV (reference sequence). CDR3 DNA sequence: TGTGCCAGCAGTTTACGTGAGACAGGGGCCTACGAGCAGTACTTC. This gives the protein CASSLRETGAYEQYF.

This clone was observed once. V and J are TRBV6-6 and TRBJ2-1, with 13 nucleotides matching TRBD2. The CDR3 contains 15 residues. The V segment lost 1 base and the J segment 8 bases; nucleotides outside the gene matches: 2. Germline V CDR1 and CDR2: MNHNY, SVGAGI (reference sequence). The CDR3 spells CASSYLGLAGDEQFF. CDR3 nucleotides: TGTGCCAGCAGTTACTTAGGACTAGCGGGGGATGAGCAGTTCTTC.

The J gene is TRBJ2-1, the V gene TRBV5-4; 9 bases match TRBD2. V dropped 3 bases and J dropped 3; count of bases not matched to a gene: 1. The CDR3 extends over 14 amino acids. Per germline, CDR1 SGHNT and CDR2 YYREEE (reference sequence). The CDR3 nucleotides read TGTGCCAGCAGCTCGACTAGCGGCTACAATGAGCAGTTCTTC. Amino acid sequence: CASSSTSGYNEQFF.

The CDR3 sequence is CASSIALAGETSSYNEQFF. The CDR3 bases are TGTGCCAGTAGTATAGCACTAGCGGGAGAGACAAGCTCCTACAATGAGCAGTTCTTC. The chain carries TRBV19 and TRBJ2-1; 11 bases match TRBD2. The CDR3 has 19 residues. Trimming at V came to 1 base and at J to 0 bases, leaving 8 bases not matched to a gene. Germline lookup yields CDR1 LNHDA and CDR2 SQIVND (reference sequence).

The CDR3 sequence: CASSPGQSYGYTF. The DNA for the CDR3 is TGTGCCAGCAGCCCGGGACAGAGCTATGGCTACACCTTC. This rearrangement joins TRBV5-6 to TRBJ1-2; 7 positions match TRBD1. J gave up 4 bases and V 4 bases, and 4 bases lay outside the gene matches. The CDR3 contains 13 residues. Germline-derived CDR1 and CDR2 are SGHDT and YYEEEE.

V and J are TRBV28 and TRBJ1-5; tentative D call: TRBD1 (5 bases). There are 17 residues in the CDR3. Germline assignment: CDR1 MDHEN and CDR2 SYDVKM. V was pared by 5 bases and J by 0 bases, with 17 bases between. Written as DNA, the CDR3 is TGTGCCAGCAGTCCCCACCCCTGGACATATAGCAATCAGCCCCAGCATTTT. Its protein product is CASSPHPWTYSNQPQHF.

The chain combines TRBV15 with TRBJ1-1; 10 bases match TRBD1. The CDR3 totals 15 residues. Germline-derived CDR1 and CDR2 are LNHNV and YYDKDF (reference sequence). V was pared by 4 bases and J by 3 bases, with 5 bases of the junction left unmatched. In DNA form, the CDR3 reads TGTGCCACCAGCACCGACGGACAGGGGGACACTGAAGCTTTCTTT. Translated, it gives CATSTDGQGDTEAFF.